This T cell receptor delta chain emerged from a study of gamma-delta T cells after stem cell transplantation. TCRdb repeated clone calling on the RT-PCR reads with CATT. Of almost 3,000 delta-chain clones listed, just over 2.5% are singletons. Of note for this clone: A read error is the likely source, as a far larger clone sits one nucleotide away. Other DNA sequences within the sample encode an identical CDR3.

CDR1 is GEAIGNYY, CDR2 EKD, per germline. V was pared by 2 bases and J by 0 bases, with 21 bases of the junction left unmatched. This CDR3 is 22 amino acids long. The TCR sequence derives from a human donor. It is not recorded whose cells these are; they may come from a transplant donor. The specimen was gamma-delta T cells. The J gene is TRDJ1, the V gene TRDV2, with 12 nucleotides matching TRDD3. CDR3 DNA sequence: TGTGCCTGTGACATTCTGGGGGATACGCGGGACCGCAAGGACGTCTACACCGATAAACTCATCTTT. Amino acid sequence: CACDILGDTRDRKDVYTDKLIF.